Included here is one T cell receptor (beta chain) sequence, with context. What it binds is unknown. J lost 9 bases, V lost 4 bases, and 11 bases had no gene match. In germline, CDR1 is SGHRS, CDR2 YFSETQ. There are 16 residues in the CDR3. The data belong to a study of post-analysis software for immune sequencing data. Unique molecular identifiers had been added to the TCR beta cDNA libraries. A population of about 1 to 11 million T cells gave rise to roughly 500,000 cDNA molecules. TCRdb analysed the PCR reads with MiXCR anew, one entry per CDR3 protein. The data hold about 540,000 distinct CDR3 sequences, with around 31% observed a single time. Study-level findings and limits: When compared against controls, multiple sclerosis patients showed significantly lower normalized Chao1 diversity. Comparison of patients with controls showed roughly five TRBV segments more frequent in patients, TRBV5-6, TRBV5-1 and TRBV20-1 among them. F measure grouped same-batch samples tightly together.

The V gene is TRBV5-1, the J gene TRBJ2-1, with 12 positions matching TRBD2. The receptor comes from a girl aged 2 to 17 with multiple sclerosis. Material for sequencing was blood. The CDR3 bases are TGCGCCAGCAGCCCGCTAGCGGGGGGGCGACCAGGTGAGCAGTTCTTC. This codes for CASSPLAGGRPGEQFF.